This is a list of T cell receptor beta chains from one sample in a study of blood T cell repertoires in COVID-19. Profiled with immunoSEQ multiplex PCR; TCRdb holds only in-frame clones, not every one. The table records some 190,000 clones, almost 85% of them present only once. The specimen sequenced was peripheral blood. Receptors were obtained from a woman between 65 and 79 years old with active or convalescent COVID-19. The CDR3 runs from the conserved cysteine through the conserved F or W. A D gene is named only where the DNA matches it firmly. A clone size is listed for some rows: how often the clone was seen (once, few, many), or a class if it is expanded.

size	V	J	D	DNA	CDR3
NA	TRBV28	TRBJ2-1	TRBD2	TGTGCCAGCAATGTAGCGGGAGGGCCAGGAGCTATCTACAATGAGCAGTTCTTC	CASNVAGGPGAIYNEQFF
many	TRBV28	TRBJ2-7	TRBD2	TGTGCCACCATAGCGGGAGGGCCTCAATACGAGCAGTACTTC	CATIAGGPQYEQYF
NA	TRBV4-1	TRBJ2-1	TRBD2	TGCGCCAGCAGCATAATTCAGGGACTAGCTACGGATGAGCAGTTCTTC	CASSIIQGLATDEQFF
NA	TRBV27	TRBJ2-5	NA	TGTGCCAGCAGTCCCACTAGTCGTGAGACCCAGTACTTC	CASSPTSRETQYF
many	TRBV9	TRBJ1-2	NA	TGTGCCAGCAGCCCCGACGGCGCTAGTCATGGCTACACCTTC	CASSPDGASHGYTF
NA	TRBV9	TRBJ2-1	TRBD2	TGTGCCAGTGGGACTAGCGGGAGGAGGAGCTCCTACAATGAGCAGTTCTTC	CASGTSGRRSSYNEQFF
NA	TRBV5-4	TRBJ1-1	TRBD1	TGTGCCAGCAGCTCGGGACAGGGATTCCACACTGAAGCTTTCTTT	CASSSGQGFHTEAFF
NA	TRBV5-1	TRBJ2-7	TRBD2	TGCGCCAGCAGCATACAGGCGGGAGGTCGCGAGCAGTACTTC	CASSIQAGGREQYF
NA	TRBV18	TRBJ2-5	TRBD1	TGTGCCAGCTCACCACCGAGGGACAGGGGGCGAGAGACCCAGTACTTC	CASSPPRDRGRETQYF
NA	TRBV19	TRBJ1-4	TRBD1	TGTGCCAGTAATCCATCGGGACAGACTATTTGGAATGAAAAACTGTTTTTT	CASNPSGQTIWNEKLFF
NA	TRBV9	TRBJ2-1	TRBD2	TGTGCCAGCAGCGCGAGCGGGACTAGCGTTGGGAATGAGCAGTTCTTC	CASSASGTSVGNEQFF
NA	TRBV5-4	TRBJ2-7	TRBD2	TGTGCCAGCAGCTTGGCTAGCGGGAGGTCAGGGACCTACGAGCAGTACTTC	CASSLASGRSGTYEQYF
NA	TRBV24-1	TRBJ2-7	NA	TGTGCCACCAGTGATATCGGGTACGAGCAGTACTTC	CATSDIGYEQYF
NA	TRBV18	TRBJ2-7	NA	TGTGCCAGCTCACTAGCACCGCCGGGAGTGGGGAACTACGAGCAGTACTTC	CASSLAPPGVGNYEQYF
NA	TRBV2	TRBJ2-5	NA	TGTGCCAGCATGACTCCACAAGAGACCCAGTACTTC	CASMTPQETQYF
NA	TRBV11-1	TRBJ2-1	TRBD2	TGTGCCAGCAGCCGAACTAGCGGCTCCTACAATGAGCAGTTCTTC	CASSRTSGSYNEQFF
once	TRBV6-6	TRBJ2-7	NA	TGTGCCAGCAATCAACTAGGCTACGAGCAGTACTTC	CASNQLGYEQYF
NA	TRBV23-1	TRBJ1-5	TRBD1	TGCGCCAGCCCACAGGGGAGCAATCAGCCCCAGCATTTT	CASPQGSNQPQHF
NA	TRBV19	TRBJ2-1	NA	TGTGCCAGTAGTCCCACACAGGAAGATTGGGACAATGAGCAGTTCTTC	CASSPTQEDWDNEQFF
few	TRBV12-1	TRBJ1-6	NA	TGTGCCTTAAGAGAGTTCACGTCACCCCTCCACTTT	CALREFTSPLHF
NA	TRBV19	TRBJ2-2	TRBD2	TGTGCCAGTACCCCGGGCCCCGGGACTAGGGGGACCGGGGAGCTGTTTTTT	CASTPGPGTRGTGELFF
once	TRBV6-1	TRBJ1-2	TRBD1	TGTGCCAGCAGTTCCACAGGGGGGACTAACTATGGCTACACCTTC	CASSSTGGTNYGYTF
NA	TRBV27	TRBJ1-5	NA	TGTGCCAGCAGTTCCTCGACAGCCACACCCCAGCATTTT	CASSSSTATPQHF
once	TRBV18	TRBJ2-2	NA	TGTGCCAGCTCACCGGGCCGGAGGACCGGGGAGCTGTTTTTT	CASSPGRRTGELFF
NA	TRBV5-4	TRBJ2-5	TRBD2	TGTGCCAGCAGGAGGGGACTAGTTGAAGAGACCCAGTACTTC	CASRRGLVEETQYF
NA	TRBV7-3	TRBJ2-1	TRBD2	TGTGCCAGCAGCTTAGTCGGGACTAGCGGGAGGGCCGCGCAGTTCTTC	CASSLVGTSGRAAQFF
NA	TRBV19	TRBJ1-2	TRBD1	TGTGCCAGTAGTATTCCGGGACAGGGGGCATACTATGGCTACACCTTC	CASSIPGQGAYYGYTF
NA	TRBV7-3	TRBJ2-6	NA	TGTGCCAGCAGCCGAGGGTTGGCCTCTGGGGCCAACGTCCTGACTTTC	CASSRGLASGANVLTF
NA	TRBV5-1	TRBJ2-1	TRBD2	TGCGCCAGCAGCATACGACTAGCGGGAGATCATGAGCAGTTCTTC	CASSIRLAGDHEQFF
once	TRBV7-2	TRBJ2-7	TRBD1	TGTGCCAGCAGCTTACAACAGGGGGCGCGGTGGTACGAGCAGTACTTC	CASSLQQGARWYEQYF
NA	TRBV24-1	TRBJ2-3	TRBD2	TGTGCCACCAGTAATGCGGGAGCGGATACGCAGTATTTT	CATSNAGADTQYF
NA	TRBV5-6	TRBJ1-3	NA	TGTGCCAGCAGCTTGGGCAGCGACTCTGGAAACACCATATATTTT	CASSLGSDSGNTIYF
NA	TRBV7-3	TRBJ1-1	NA	TGTGCCAGCAGCTCCCAGGGTAACACTGAAGCTTTCTTT	CASSSQGNTEAFF
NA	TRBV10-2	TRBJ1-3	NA	TGCGCCAGCGCGGCTCGGGGGAGCGGAGGAAACACCATATATTTT	CASAARGSGGNTIYF
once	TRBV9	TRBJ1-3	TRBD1	TGTGCCAGCAGCGTAAAGGGGGCTTCTGGAAACACCATATATTTT	CASSVKGASGNTIYF
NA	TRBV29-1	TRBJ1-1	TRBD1	TGCAGCGTAAGATTTGCGGAATCTCCCGCAGGGGGCAGGACTGAAGCTTTCTTT	CSVRFAESPAGGRTEAFF
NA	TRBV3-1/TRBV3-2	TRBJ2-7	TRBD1	TGTGCCAGCAGCCTCACAGGGGAGATCGAGCAGTACTTC	CASSLTGEIEQYF